A single sample gave rise to the 15 T cell receptor beta chains below, sequenced in a study of blood T cell repertoires in COVID-19. Some clones are missing from TCRdb's copy, which holds only in-frame ones; the method was immunoSEQ multiplex PCR. There are about 60,000 clones in the sample; just over 85% occur only once, and around 20% lies in the top ten. Sequenced: peripheral blood. The receptors here all came from a woman aged 80 or over with active COVID-19.

J is TRBJ2-3 and V is TRBV7-9; D call uncertain. This CDR3 has 13 residues. Germline-derived CDR1 and CDR2 are SEHNR and FQNEAQ (reference sequence). Trimming cost V 5 bases and J 4 bases, with 10 bases left between them. The CDR3 region has the DNA TGTGCCAGCAGCCCGACTTACGCAGATACGCAGTATTTT. Translating it yields CASSPTYADTQYF.

This chain links TRBV6-5 with TRBJ1-1; possibly TRBD1 for D (6 bases). This CDR3 comprises 16 residues. Germline CDR1 reads MNHEY; CDR2 reads SVGAGI. The V and J ends lost 2 bases and 4 bases respectively, with 17 bases between them. The DNA of the CDR3 is TGTGCCAGCAGTTACCAGGCAGGGGCGGTGAGCACTGAAGCTTTCTTT. This translates into CASSYQAGAVSTEAFF.

The chain recombines TRBV7-2 with TRBJ1-6; the match to TRBD1 covers 7 bases. J lost 9 bases, V lost 3 bases, and 11 bases had no gene match. From germline, CDR1 is SGHTA and CDR2 FQGNSA. This CDR3 contains 16 residues. The CDR3 DNA follows: TGTGCCAGCAGCTTTTCCTCAACAGGGGTGGGTTCACCCCTCCACTTT. It yields the protein CASSFSSTGVGSPLHF.

The rearrangement links TRBV5-1 to TRBJ2-3; TRBD2 might be the D (6 bases). CDR1 SGHRS and CDR2 YFSETQ come from the germline V gene. V shed 3 bases and J shed 3 bases, with 11 bases lying between them. The CDR3 runs 14 residues. CDR3 sequence (DNA): TGCGCCAGCAGCTCCTCGGCGGGGACAGATACGCAGTATTTT. Translating it yields CASSSSAGTDTQYF.

This chain connects TRBV7-3 to TRBJ2-5; TRBD2 is a possible D gene (5 bases). There are 13 residues in the CDR3. CDR1 is SGHTA and CDR2 is FQGTGA in the germline V gene. Trimming pared 5 bases from V and 7 bases from J, leaving 14 bases between. As DNA, the CDR3 is TGTGCCAGCAGCCCCGGACTCGGCCGGACCCAGTACTTC. Amino acids: CASSPGLGRTQYF.

The chain joins TRBV28 to TRBJ1-2; tentative D call: TRBD1 (5 bases). The length of the CDR3 is 13 residues. Trimming shortened V by 8 bases and J by 1 base, and 11 bases separated the two germline ends. Germline values: CDR1 MDHEN, CDR2 SYDVKM. CDR3 amino acids: CASARGVNYGYTF. The CDR3 DNA is TGTGCCAGCGCGCGGGGGGTTAACTATGGCTACACCTTC.

This clone was seen a single time. This chain joins TRBV5-1 and TRBJ2-2; 13 positions agree with TRBD2. The CDR3 loop spans 18 amino acids. Germline V lookup: CDR1 SGHRS, CDR2 YFSETQ. V was clipped by 4 bases and J by 5 bases; unmatched bases: 11. In DNA form, the CDR3 reads TGCGCCAGCAGCCCCGCGACTAGCGGGGGGCCAAGGACCGGGGAGCTGTTTTTT. Amino acids: CASSPATSGGPRTGELFF.

The chain has TRBV15 and TRBJ1-6; D gene unclear. The V and J ends lost 2 bases and 8 bases respectively, with 7 bases between them. Germline values: CDR1 LNHNV, CDR2 YYDKDF (reference sequence). CDR3 length: 13 amino acids. CDR3: CATSRLTDSPLHF. In DNA form, the CDR3 reads TGTGCCACCAGCAGACTCACTGATTCACCCCTCCACTTT.

The rearrangement links TRBV13 to TRBJ2-1; TRBD2 aligns across 11 bases. Germline CDR1 is PRHDT and CDR2 is FYEKMQ (reference sequence). The CDR3 sequence is 17 residues long. V trimming: 6 bases; J trimming: 4 bases; junction bases outside the gene matches: 11. This CDR3 reads CASRPSTGLAAYNEQFF. The CDR3 bases are TGTGCCAGCAGGCCTAGTACGGGACTAGCGGCTTACAATGAGCAGTTCTTC.

This clone was recorded once. The chain combines TRBV5-1 with TRBJ2-1; unclear D gene. Trimming shortened V by 4 bases and J by 0 bases, and 11 bases separated the two germline ends. Germline V CDR1 and CDR2: SGHRS, YFSETQ. This CDR3 is built from 15 residues. The CDR3 bases are TGCGCCAGCAGCATTGGGCTAAGCTCCTACAATGAGCAGTTCTTC. This sequence encodes CASSIGLSSYNEQFF.

The genes are TRBV5-1 and TRBJ2-2; the match to TRBD1 covers 7 bases. This CDR3 is built from 14 residues. V lost 4 bases, J lost 7 bases, and 7 bases stayed unmatched. Germline assignment: CDR1 SGHRS and CDR2 YFSETQ. The CDR3 bases are TGCGCCAGCAGCACCCTGACAGGGTACGGGGAGCTGTTTTTT. Translation gives CASSTLTGYGELFF.

The CDR3 DNA follows: TGTGCCTGGAGTGTCAGCTCTGGAAACACCATATATTTT. This codes for CAWSVSSGNTIYF. The chain is built from TRBV30 and TRBJ1-3; no clear D gene. This CDR3 is 13 amino acids long. Trimming stripped 0 bases from V and 0 bases from J, with 3 bases between. Germline-derived CDR1 and CDR2 are GTSNPN and SVGIG (reference sequence).

The rearrangement joins TRBV30 to TRBJ1-1; a possible D gene is TRBD1 (6 bases). This CDR3 spans 13 amino acids. CDR1 and CDR2 (germline): GTSNPN, SVGIG (reference sequence). Trimming removed 0 bases from V and 6 bases from J, with 11 bases in between. DNA for the CDR3: TGTGCCTGGAGTGTACAGGGTGGGTCTGAAGCTTTCTTT. This gives the protein CAWSVQGGSEAFF.

This clone was seen ten or more times. The rearrangement uses TRBV27 and TRBJ2-7; 9 nucleotides agree with TRBD2. V was clipped by 3 bases and J by 7 bases; unmatched bases: 13. This CDR3 spans 16 amino acids. Germline CDR1 MNHEY, CDR2 SMNVEV (reference sequence). DNA of the CDR3: TGTGCCAGCAGTTTTACCCTGAACCTAGCGGGGCGGGAGCAGTACTTC. It translates to CASSFTLNLAGREQYF.

The V and J genes are TRBV6-2 or TRBV6-3 and TRBJ2-2; D possibly corresponds to TRBD2 (6 bases). The CDR3 length is 16 residues. Trimming left V 6 bases short and J 4 bases short, with 18 bases between. Germline loops: CDR1 MNHEY, CDR2 SVGEGT. CDR3 amino acids: CASSVRGLRSTGELFF. DNA for the CDR3: TGTGCCAGCAGCGTACGGGGACTGCGGAGCACCGGGGAGCTGTTTTTT.